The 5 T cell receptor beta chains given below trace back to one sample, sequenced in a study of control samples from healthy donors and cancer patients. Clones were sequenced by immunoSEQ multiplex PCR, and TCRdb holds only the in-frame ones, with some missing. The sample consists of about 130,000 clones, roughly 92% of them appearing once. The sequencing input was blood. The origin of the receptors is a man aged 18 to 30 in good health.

CDR3: CASVGLAGGSYEQYF. For the CDR3, the DNA is TGTGCCAGCGTTGGGCTAGCGGGGGGCTCCTACGAGCAGTACTTC. V usage is TRBV6-5 and J usage is TRBJ2-7, with 11 bases lining up with TRBD2. CDR1 is MNHEY, CDR2 SVGAGI, per germline. The CDR3 contains 15 residues. V gave up 8 bases and J gave up 0 bases; unmatched junction bases: 6.

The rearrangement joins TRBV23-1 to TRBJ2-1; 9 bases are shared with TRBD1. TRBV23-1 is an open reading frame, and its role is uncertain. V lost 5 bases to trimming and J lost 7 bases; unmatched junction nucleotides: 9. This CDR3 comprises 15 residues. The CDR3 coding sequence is TGCGCCAGCAGTGGACACAGGGGGCCTCTGAATGAGCAGTTCTTC. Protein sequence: CASSGHRGPLNEQFF.

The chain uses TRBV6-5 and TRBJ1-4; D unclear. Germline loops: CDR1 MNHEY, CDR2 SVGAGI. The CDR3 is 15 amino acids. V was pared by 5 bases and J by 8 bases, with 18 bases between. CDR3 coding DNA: TGTGCCAGCAGTATGGGCGGGAAGTATGGGGAAAAACTGTTTTTT. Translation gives CASSMGGKYGEKLFF.

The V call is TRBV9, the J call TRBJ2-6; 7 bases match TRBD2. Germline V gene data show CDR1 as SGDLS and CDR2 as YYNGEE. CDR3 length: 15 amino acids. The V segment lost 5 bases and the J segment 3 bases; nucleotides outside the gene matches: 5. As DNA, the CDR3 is TGTGCCAGCAGAAAAGGGGAGGGTGGGGCCAACGTCCTGACTTTC. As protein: CASRKGEGGANVLTF.

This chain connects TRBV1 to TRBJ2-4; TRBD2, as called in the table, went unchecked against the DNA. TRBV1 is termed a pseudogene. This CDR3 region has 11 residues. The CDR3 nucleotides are TGCACCAGCAGCCCCCGACTAGCTCTGTACTTC. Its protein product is CTSSPRLALYF.